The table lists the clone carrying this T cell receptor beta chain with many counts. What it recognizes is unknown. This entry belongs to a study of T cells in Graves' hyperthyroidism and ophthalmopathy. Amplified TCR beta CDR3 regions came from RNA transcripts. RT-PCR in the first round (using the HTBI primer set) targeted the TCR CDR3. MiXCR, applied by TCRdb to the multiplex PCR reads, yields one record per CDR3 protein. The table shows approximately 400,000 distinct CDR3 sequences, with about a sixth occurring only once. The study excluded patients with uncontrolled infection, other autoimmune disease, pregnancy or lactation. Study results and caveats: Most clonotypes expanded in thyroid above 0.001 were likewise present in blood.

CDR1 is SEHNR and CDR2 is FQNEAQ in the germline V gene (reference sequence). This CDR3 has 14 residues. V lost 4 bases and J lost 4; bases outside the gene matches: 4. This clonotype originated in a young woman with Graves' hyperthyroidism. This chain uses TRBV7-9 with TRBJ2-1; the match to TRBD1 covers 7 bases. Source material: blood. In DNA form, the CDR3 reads TGTGCCAGCAGCTGGACAGGAGGATACAATGAGCAGTTCTTC. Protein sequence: CASSWTGGYNEQFF.